This is a list of T cell receptor beta chains from one sample in a study of blood T cell repertoires in COVID-19. Sequencing used immunoSEQ multiplex PCR; TCRdb keeps in-frame clones, though not all of them. Of around 100,000 clones listed, 85% to 90% are singletons. Sequencing was done on a sample of peripheral blood. The receptors were sampled from a human donor in a cohort sampled during active COVID-19. Both conserved end residues are part of each CDR3. The order of the fields is D gene, J gene, clone size, V gene, CDR3 DNA, CDR3 protein. The D gene is left open where the match is weak. Not every row has a clone size; where given, it reads once, few, many or a size class.

>NA|TRBJ2-7|once|TRBV4-3
TGCGCCAGCAGCCAAGGGATTAGCGGCCCCTACGAGCAGTACTTC
CASSQGISGPYEQYF
>NA|TRBJ2-2|NA|TRBV18
TGTGCCAGCTCACCAATGAGCACCGGGGAGCTGTTTTTT
CASSPMSTGELFF
>NA|TRBJ2-1|NA|TRBV24-1
TGTGCCACCAGTGATTTGGGCGGTAGCTCCTACAATGAGCAGTTCTTC
CATSDLGGSSYNEQFF
>NA|TRBJ1-3|once|TRBV5-1
TGCGCCAGCAGCTTGGACATGACTGGAAACACCATATATTTT
CASSLDMTGNTIYF
>TRBD2|TRBJ2-1|NA|TRBV11-2
TGTGCCAGCAGCACGACTACTAGCGGGGCCTACAATGAGCAGTTCTTC
CASSTTTSGAYNEQFF
>NA|TRBJ2-3|NA|TRBV27
TGTGCCAGCAGTTTATATACAGGAACAGATACGCAGTATTTT
CASSLYTGTDTQYF
>TRBD1|TRBJ2-7|NA|TRBV9
TGTGCCAGCAGCCTAGGGACAGGGGTCTACGAGCAGTACTTC
CASSLGTGVYEQYF
>NA|TRBJ2-7|few|TRBV4-1
TGCGCCAGCAGCCCCTCACTGGGGGGAGAATTTACCTACGAGCAGTACTTC
CASSPSLGGEFTYEQYF
>TRBD1|TRBJ1-2|NA|TRBV2
TGTGCCAGCAGTGCCCACAAACGGACAGGTCTCTATGGCTACACCTTC
CASSAHKRTGLYGYTF
>NA|TRBJ1-2|few|TRBV4-3
TGCGCCAGCAGCCAATCGAGGTCCTATGGCTACACCTTC
CASSQSRSYGYTF
>TRBD1|TRBJ1-1|NA|TRBV4-2
TGTGCCAGCAGCCAAGCAGGACAGGGAACAGCTGAAGCTTTCTTT
CASSQAGQGTAEAFF
>TRBD2|TRBJ2-1|NA|TRBV28
TGTGCCAGCAGTTCTGGGACCGTAAACGGGGGGAACTACAATGAGCAGTTCTTC
CASSSGTVNGGNYNEQFF
>TRBD1|TRBJ2-7|NA|TRBV5-1
TGCGCCAGCACAAGACAGGGGTCCTACGAGCAGTACTTC
CASTRQGSYEQYF
>NA|TRBJ2-7|once|TRBV18
TGTGCCAGCTCACCACCCGATTTAGCCTACGAGCAGTACTTC
CASSPPDLAYEQYF
>NA|TRBJ1-1|NA|TRBV29-1
TGCAGCGTTGGGGCTCGGCGTGGAGGGAACACTGAAGCTTTCTTT
CSVGARRGGNTEAFF
>NA|TRBJ2-3|NA|TRBV28
TGTGCCAGCACCAACAGGGAATTTAGCACAGATACGCAGTATTTT
CASTNREFSTDTQYF
>NA|TRBJ1-2|NA|TRBV30
TGTGCCTGGAAGGACAGCTACTATGGCTACACCTTC
CAWKDSYYGYTF
>NA|TRBJ2-1|NA|TRBV6-5
TGTGCCAGCAGTAATCCCGGACAGACCAATGAGCAGTTCTTC
CASSNPGQTNEQFF
>TRBD2|TRBJ2-3|NA|TRBV7-8
TGTGCCAGCAGCGCATCCTGGACTAGCGGGAGTTCGCCAGATACGCAGTATTTT
CASSASWTSGSSPDTQYF
>TRBD2|TRBJ2-1|NA|TRBV3-1/TRBV3-2
TGTGCCAGCAGCCAAGTTTGGGCGGGGGGGTACGGCTCCTACAATGAGCAGTTCTTC
CASSQVWAGGYGSYNEQFF
>NA|TRBJ2-6|NA|TRBV5-1
TGCGCCAGCAACTACGGATCTGGGGCCAACGTCCTGACTTTC
CASNYGSGANVLTF
>NA|TRBJ2-2|few|TRBV6-2/TRBV6-3
TGTGCCAGCAGTTATGGTTTCGGACTGAAGACCGGGGAGCTGTTTTTT
CASSYGFGLKTGELFF
>NA|TRBJ2-1|NA|TRBV7-2
TGTGCCAGCAGCTTACCCAGGGGAACACGGGGGGTAATCGATGAGCAGTTCTTC
CASSLPRGTRGVIDEQFF
>NA|TRBJ2-1|NA|TRBV3-1/TRBV3-2
TGTGCCAGCAGCCGAGGACTAAGCGCCGATGAGCAGTTCTTC
CASSRGLSADEQFF
>NA|TRBJ2-1|NA|TRBV10-3
TGTGCCATCAGTGGAGCGGGTGATTTCTACAATGAGCAGTTCTTC
CAISGAGDFYNEQFF
>TRBD2|TRBJ2-2|once|TRBV6-2/TRBV6-3
TGTGCCAGCAGTTACCACCCCTGGACTAGCGGGACGAACACCGGGGAGCTGTTTTTT
CASSYHPWTSGTNTGELFF
>NA|TRBJ1-3|NA|TRBV9
TGTGCCAGCAGCGGAGCATTGAATTACAGGGACGCTGGAAACACCATATATTTT
CASSGALNYRDAGNTIYF
>TRBD2|TRBJ2-7|NA|TRBV6-2/TRBV6-3
TGTGCCAGCACCCCGACTAGCGGGAGGTCGACCTACGAGCAGTACTTC
CASTPTSGRSTYEQYF
>TRBD1|TRBJ2-7|NA|TRBV19
TGTGCCAGTAGTGCGACAGGGGGAAGGTACGAGCAGTACTTC
CASSATGGRYEQYF
>NA|TRBJ2-1|few|TRBV19
TGTGCCAGTAGTATAGGACGGGGCTCCTACAATGAGCAGTTCTTC
CASSIGRGSYNEQFF
>NA|TRBJ1-2|NA|TRBV7-2
TGTGCCAGCAGCCCAAGCCGACAGTTCTATGGCTACACCTTC
CASSPSRQFYGYTF
>NA|TRBJ2-2|few|TRBV5-6
TGTGCCAGCAGCTCGGACAGCACCGGGGAGCTGTTTTTT
CASSSDSTGELFF
>TRBD1|TRBJ1-2|NA|TRBV5-1
TGCGCCAGCAAACTGACAGGGGAGTCATATGGCTACACCTTC
CASKLTGESYGYTF
>NA|TRBJ1-3|NA|TRBV19
TGTGCCAGCATGAGTTTGTGGGGGAAGCGGGACTCTGGAAACACCATATATTTT
CASMSLWGKRDSGNTIYF
>TRBD2|TRBJ2-3|NA|TRBV7-2
TGTGCCAGCAGCTTCGGGACTAGCGGGAGAAACACAGATACGCAGTATTTT
CASSFGTSGRNTDTQYF
>TRBD1|TRBJ1-2|once|TRBV7-9
TGTGCCAGCAGCTTAGGGGACAGGGATAACTATGGCTACACCTTC
CASSLGDRDNYGYTF
>TRBD1|TRBJ1-1|NA|TRBV11-2
TGTGCCAGCAGCCTCATTCCCTTAGGGGGCACAAAGAACACTGAAGCTTTCTTT
CASSLIPLGGTKNTEAFF
>TRBD1|TRBJ1-1|NA|TRBV6-5
TGTGCCAGCAGTTACTCGAACAGGGGATTCACTGAAGCTTTCTTT
CASSYSNRGFTEAFF
>NA|TRBJ1-1|NA|TRBV5-6
TGTGCCAGCAGCTTGAAGACGACGGGAGACAGTGAAGCTTTCTTT
CASSLKTTGDSEAFF
>TRBD1|TRBJ2-7|NA|TRBV11-1
TGTGCCAGCAGCTTCCAGGGGGTCCCCTACGAGCAGTACTTC
CASSFQGVPYEQYF
>TRBD2|TRBJ2-1|NA|TRBV5-1
TGCGCCAGCAGCTTTGGGCTAGCGGGGGGTAATGAGCAGTTCTTC
CASSFGLAGGNEQFF
>TRBD1|TRBJ1-4|NA|TRBV27
TGTGCCAGCAGTCACCGTCCCGGGACAGGGCCGGGCGAAAAACTGTTTTTT
CASSHRPGTGPGEKLFF
>NA|TRBJ1-1|NA|TRBV13
TGTGCCAGCAGTTCAGGGATGACTGAAGCTTTCTTT
CASSSGMTEAFF
>NA|TRBJ2-3|NA|TRBV27
TGTGCCAGCAGTTCGGGAAAGAGACATGATGGCACAGATACGCAGTATTTT
CASSSGKRHDGTDTQYF
>NA|TRBJ2-5|once|TRBV14
TGTGCCAGCAGCCAAGATGCAGGGTTGGAGACCCAGTACTTC
CASSQDAGLETQYF
>TRBD2|TRBJ2-7|NA|TRBV29-1
TGCAGCGTTGAGGGACTAGCGGGAGGGGACTACGAGCAGTACTTC
CSVEGLAGGDYEQYF
>TRBD1|TRBJ2-7|NA|TRBV24-1
TGTGCCACCTCCGATCCGGGACAGGGACCCTACGAGCAGTACTTC
CATSDPGQGPYEQYF
>NA|TRBJ1-1|NA|TRBV7-2
TGTGCCAGCAGCTTAGTGAGTGAAGCTTTCTTT
CASSLVSEAFF
>NA|TRBJ1-2|NA|TRBV4-2
TGTGCCAGCAGCCAAGAAGCGGGACGGAACTATGGCTACACCTTC
CASSQEAGRNYGYTF
>NA|TRBJ1-2|NA|TRBV7-9
TGTGCCAGCAGCTTAGACTATGCTAACCATCAGCTAGCTAACTATGGCTACACCTTC
CASSLDYANHQLANYGYTF
>NA|TRBJ2-7|NA|TRBV5-4
TGTGCCAGCAGCTTATTCCAGGGGAGCTCCTACGAGCAGTACTTC
CASSLFQGSSYEQYF
>NA|TRBJ2-3|NA|TRBV25-1
TGTGCCAGCAGTTGGTCAGGGAATCCCCCCACAGATACGCAGTATTTT
CASSWSGNPPTDTQYF
>TRBD2|TRBJ2-2|NA|TRBV11-2
TGTGCCAGCAGCTTACGGGGGGTTACCCGCTATCCCGGGGAGCTGTTTTTT
CASSLRGVTRYPGELFF
>NA|TRBJ1-4|NA|TRBV14
TGTGCCAGCAGCCCCCCGGGTCGGGGTGAAAAACTGTTTTTT
CASSPPGRGEKLFF
>NA|TRBJ1-2|NA|TRBV5-6
TGTGCCAGCAGCATGGGGCGGAACGGGGCTAACTATGGCTACACCTTC
CASSMGRNGANYGYTF
>NA|TRBJ1-2|NA|TRBV7-9
TGTGCCAGCAGCACCTTCGAGGGCTACACCTTC
CASSTFEGYTF
>NA|TRBJ2-7|NA|TRBV5-6
TGTGCCAGCAGCTTGATTGGGGCAAACTCCTACGAGCAGTACTTC
CASSLIGANSYEQYF
>NA|TRBJ1-1|NA|TRBV18
TGTGCCAGCTCCCCTATCCAAGTTAGGAACACTGAAGCTTTCTTT
CASSPIQVRNTEAFF
>NA|TRBJ2-1|NA|TRBV12-3/TRBV12-4
TGTGCCAGCACCAAGGCAGGGGACAATGAGCAGTTCTTC
CASTKAGDNEQFF
>TRBD1|TRBJ2-7|NA|TRBV6-2/TRBV6-3
TGTGCCAGCAGTCGAGGGACAGGGAGCTCCTACGAGCAGTACTTC
CASSRGTGSSYEQYF